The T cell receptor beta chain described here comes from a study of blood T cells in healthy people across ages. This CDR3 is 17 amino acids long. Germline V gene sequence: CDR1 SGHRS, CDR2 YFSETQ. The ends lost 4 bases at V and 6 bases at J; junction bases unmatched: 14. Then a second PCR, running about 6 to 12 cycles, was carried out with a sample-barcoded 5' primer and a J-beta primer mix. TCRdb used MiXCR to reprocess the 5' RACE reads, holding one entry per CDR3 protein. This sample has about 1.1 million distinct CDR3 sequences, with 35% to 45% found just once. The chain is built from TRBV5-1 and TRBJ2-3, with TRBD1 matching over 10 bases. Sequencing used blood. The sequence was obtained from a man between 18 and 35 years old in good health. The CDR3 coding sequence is TGCGCCAGCAGCGCGAGCCGGGACAGGGGACAATTGGATACGCAGTATTTT. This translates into CASSASRDRGQLDTQYF. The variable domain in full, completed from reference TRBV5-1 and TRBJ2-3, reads KAGVTQTPRYLIKTRGQQVTLSCSPISGHRSVSWYQQTPGQGLQFLFEYFSETQRNKGNFPGRFSGRQFSNSRSEMNVSTLELGDSALYLCASSASRDRGQLDTQYFGPGTRLTVL.